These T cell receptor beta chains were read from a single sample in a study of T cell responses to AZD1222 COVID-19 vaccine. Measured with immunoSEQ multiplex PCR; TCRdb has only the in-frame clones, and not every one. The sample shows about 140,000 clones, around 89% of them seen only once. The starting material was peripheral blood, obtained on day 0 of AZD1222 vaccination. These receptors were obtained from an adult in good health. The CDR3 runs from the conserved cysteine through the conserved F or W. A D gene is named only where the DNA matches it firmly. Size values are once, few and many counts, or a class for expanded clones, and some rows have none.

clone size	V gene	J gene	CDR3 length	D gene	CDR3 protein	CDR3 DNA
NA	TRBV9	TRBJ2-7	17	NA	CASSVEPSQGGTYEQYF	TGTGCCAGCAGCGTAGAACCCTCACAGGGCGGGACCTACGAGCAGTACTTC
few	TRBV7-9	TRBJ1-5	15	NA	CASSLGGYSNQPQHF	TGTGCCAGCAGCCTCGGCGGATATAGCAATCAGCCCCAGCATTTT
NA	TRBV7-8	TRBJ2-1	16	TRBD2	CASSLGLAGGDNEQFF	TGTGCCAGCAGCCTAGGACTAGCGGGGGGAGACAATGAGCAGTTCTTC
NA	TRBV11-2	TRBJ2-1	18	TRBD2	CASSLPRTRGGPYNEQFF	TGTGCCAGCAGCTTACCGAGGACCCGGGGGGGTCCCTACAATGAGCAGTTCTTC
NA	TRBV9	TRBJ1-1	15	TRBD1	CASSVKGSGGPEAFF	TGTGCCAGCAGCGTAAAGGGGTCAGGGGGCCCTGAAGCTTTCTTT
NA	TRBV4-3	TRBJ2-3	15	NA	CASSQDRQLTDTQYF	TGCGCCAGCAGCCAAGACCGACAGCTTACAGATACGCAGTATTTT
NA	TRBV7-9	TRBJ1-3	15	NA	CASSFQGKIGNTIYF	TGTGCCAGCAGCTTCCAGGGAAAGATTGGAAACACCATATATTTT
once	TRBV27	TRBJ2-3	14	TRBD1	CASRDRPSTDTQYF	TGTGCCAGCCGGGACAGGCCGTCCACAGATACGCAGTATTTT
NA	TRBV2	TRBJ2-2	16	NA	CASRPRGPRDGGELFF	TGTGCCAGCAGGCCACGGGGTCCCCGGGATGGCGGGGAGCTGTTTTTT
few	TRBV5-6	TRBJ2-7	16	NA	CASSFPADFSSYEQYF	TGTGCCAGCAGCTTTCCGGCGGACTTCAGCTCCTACGAGCAGTACTTC
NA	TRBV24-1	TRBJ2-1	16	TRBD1	CATSDYGQGARNEQFF	TGTGCCACCAGTGACTATGGACAGGGGGCAAGGAATGAGCAGTTCTTC
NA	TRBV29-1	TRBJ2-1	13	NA	CSAQEWGRNEQFF	TGCAGCGCACAGGAGTGGGGGCGGAATGAGCAGTTCTTC
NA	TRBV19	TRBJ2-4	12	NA	CASSIASNIQYF	TGTGCCAGTAGTATAGCCAGCAACATTCAGTACTTC
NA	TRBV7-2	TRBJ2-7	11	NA	CASSEYYEQYF	TGTGCCAGCAGCGAGTACTACGAGCAGTACTTC
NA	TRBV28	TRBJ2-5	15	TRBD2	CASSSPTSPQETQYF	TGTGCCAGCAGTTCTCCGACTAGCCCGCAAGAGACCCAGTACTTC
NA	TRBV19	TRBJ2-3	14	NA	CASSIGVRADTQYF	TGTGCCAGTAGTATTGGGGTGCGGGCAGATACGCAGTATTTT
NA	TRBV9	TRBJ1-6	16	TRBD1	CASSPAGGQGNSPLHF	TGTGCCAGCAGCCCCGCCGGGGGACAGGGGAATTCACCCCTCCACTTT
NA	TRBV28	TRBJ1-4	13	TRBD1	CASRGGTVRKLFF	TGTGCCAGCAGGGGCGGGACAGTTCGGAAACTGTTTTTT
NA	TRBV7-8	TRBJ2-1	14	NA	CASSLEGAYNEQFF	TGTGCCAGCAGCTTAGAAGGGGCGTATAATGAGCAGTTCTTC
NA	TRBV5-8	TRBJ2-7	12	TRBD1	CASRFRGYEQYF	TGTGCCAGCAGGTTCAGGGGGTACGAGCAGTACTTC
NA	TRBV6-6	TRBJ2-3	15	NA	CASRDQGSGTDTQYF	TGTGCCAGCAGAGACCAAGGAAGTGGCACAGATACGCAGTATTTT
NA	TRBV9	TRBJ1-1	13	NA	CASSGSSGPEAFF	TGTGCCAGCAGCGGGAGTAGCGGACCTGAAGCTTTCTTT
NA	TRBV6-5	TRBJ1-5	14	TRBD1	CASSQDRTGQPQHF	TGTGCCAGCAGTCAGGACAGGACGGGTCAGCCCCAGCATTTT
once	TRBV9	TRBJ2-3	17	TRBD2	CASSPGLAGVSSDTQYF	TGTGCCAGCAGCCCGGGACTAGCGGGAGTTTCATCAGATACGCAGTATTTT
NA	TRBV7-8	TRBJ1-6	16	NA	CASSRDRQGSGSPLHF	TGTGCCAGCAGCCGAGATCGGCAGGGTTCAGGGTCACCCCTCCACTTT
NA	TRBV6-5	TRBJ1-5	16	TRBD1	CASSYEGHRGGQPQHF	TGTGCCAGCAGTTACGAGGGTCACAGGGGAGGCCAGCCCCAGCATTTT
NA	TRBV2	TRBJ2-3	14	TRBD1	CASSWDRATDTQYF	TGTGCCAGCAGTTGGGACAGGGCTACAGATACGCAGTATTTT
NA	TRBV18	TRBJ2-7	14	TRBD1	CASSPWDRDNEQYF	TGTGCCAGCTCACCGTGGGACAGGGATAACGAGCAGTACTTC
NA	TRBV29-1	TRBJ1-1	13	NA	CSVEGFRRTEAFF	TGCAGCGTTGAAGGATTTAGGAGAACTGAAGCTTTCTTT
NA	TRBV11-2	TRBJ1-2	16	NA	CASSLRGADGVGGYTF	TGTGCCAGCAGCTTGAGGGGGGCGGACGGAGTAGGAGGCTACACCTTC
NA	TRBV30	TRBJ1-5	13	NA	CAWSQGSSQPQHF	TGTGCCTGGAGCCAGGGGTCCAGTCAGCCCCAGCATTTT
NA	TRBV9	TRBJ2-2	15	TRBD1	CASSVDRGRAGELFF	TGTGCCAGCAGCGTGGACAGGGGGCGGGCCGGGGAGCTGTTTTTT
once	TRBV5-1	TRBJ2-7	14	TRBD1	CASSFRDRVYEQYF	TGCGCCAGCAGCTTCCGGGACAGGGTTTACGAGCAGTACTTC
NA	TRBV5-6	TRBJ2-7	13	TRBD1	CASSSPGGSEQYF	TGTGCCAGCAGCTCTCCAGGGGGCAGCGAGCAGTACTTC
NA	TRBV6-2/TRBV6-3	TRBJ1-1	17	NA	CASSYGGTPLKTTEAFF	TGTGCCAGCAGTTACGGGGGGACACCCCTTAAAACCACTGAAGCTTTCTTT
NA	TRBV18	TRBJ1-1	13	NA	CASSPWGRDEAFF	TGTGCCAGCTCACCATGGGGCAGAGATGAAGCTTTCTTT
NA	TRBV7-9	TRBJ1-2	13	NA	CASSGGVNYGYTF	TGTGCCAGCAGCGGCGGAGTTAACTATGGCTACACCTTC
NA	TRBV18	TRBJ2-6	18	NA	CASSPTDRESSGANVLTF	TGTGCCAGCTCACCAACGGACAGAGAATCCTCTGGGGCCAACGTCCTGACTTTC
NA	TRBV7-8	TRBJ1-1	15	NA	CASSFLTAMNTEAFF	TGTGCCAGCAGCTTCCTGACAGCCATGAACACTGAAGCTTTCTTT
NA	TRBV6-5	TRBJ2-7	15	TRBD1	CASRTDRGISYEQYF	TGTGCCAGCAGGACCGACAGGGGTATCTCCTACGAGCAGTACTTC
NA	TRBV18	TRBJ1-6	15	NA	CASSPQEGRRSPLHF	TGTGCCAGCTCACCACAGGAGGGGAGGCGATCACCCCTCCACTTT
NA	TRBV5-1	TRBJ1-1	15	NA	CASSPGQPMNTEAFF	TGCGCCAGCAGCCCTGGACAGCCAATGAACACTGAAGCTTTCTTT
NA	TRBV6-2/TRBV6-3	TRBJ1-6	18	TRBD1	CASSYSGQGTMPNSPLHF	TGTGCCAGCAGTTACTCGGGACAGGGGACTATGCCGAATTCACCCCTCCACTTT
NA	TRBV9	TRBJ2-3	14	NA	CASSRTGSVDTQYF	TGTGCCAGCAGCCGGACGGGGAGTGTAGATACGCAGTATTTT
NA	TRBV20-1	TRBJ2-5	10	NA	CSARGETQYF	TGCAGTGCTAGGGGGGAGACCCAGTACTTC
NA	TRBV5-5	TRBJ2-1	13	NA	CASSRAARSEQFF	TGTGCCAGCAGCCGGGCGGCGCGATCAGAGCAGTTCTTC
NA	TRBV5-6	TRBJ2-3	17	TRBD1	CASSTGQGSTSGDTQYF	TGTGCCAGCAGCACGGGACAGGGGTCCACCTCAGGAGATACGCAGTATTTT